This T cell receptor (beta chain) was observed in a study of CD8+ T cells in alopecia areata. Study-wide background: Treatment comprised oral tofacitinib, 5 to 10 mg twice daily, in treated patients. Tofacitinib therapy took 6 to 18 months; 6 months off drug came after. Broader study findings: Scalp clonality and expanded CD8+ clones among the top 100 showed significant decreases with tofacitinib.

Germline lookup yields CDR1 SQVTM and CDR2 ANQGSEA. The length of the CDR3 is 12 residues. Specified treatment: oral pan-JAK inhibitor, 5-10 mg twice daily. Samples from alopecia areata patients were lesional scalp punch biopsies and peripheral blood. Sequencing templates came from extracted RNA that was reverse transcribed into cDNA. Profiling relied on immunoSEQ multiplex PCR, and the TCRdb table lists in-frame clones only, not all of them. This table holds 150,000 to 200,000 clones, approximately 49% found once. A remark on this clone: Its specificity is not known.

The sample was CD8+ T cells sorted from blood, taken around week 54, from a patient treated with tofacitinib. The clonotype originates from a human donor with alopecia areata. The J gene is TRBJ2-5, the V gene TRBV29-1, with D hard to call. TRBJ2-7 explains the end of the DNA better; the J call may be wrong. Here the CDR3 reads CSVAGFSYEQYF. For the CDR3, the DNA is TGCAGCGTTGCCGGTTTTTCCTACGAGCAGTACTTC.